The subject of this entry is one T cell receptor beta chain. Its antigen is still unknown. Per-nucleotide qualities are absent, and no much larger clonotype sits a single base away. TCRbeta CDR3 regions were amplified from genomic DNA using the immunoSEQ Assay, a bias-controlled multiplex PCR. For the original study's pipeline: The number of nucleated cells in each sample was estimated from the amplification of reference gene primers within the assay. To quantify the absolute abundance of each unique TCRbeta CDR3 rearrangement, sequence reads were collapsed and filtered. For each sample, productive Simpson clonality was calculated as the square root of Simpson's diversity index over productive rearrangements. TCRdb took over this immuneACCESS table, retaining in-frame rearrangements with V and J assigned. Such tables are incomplete; in checked studies, under half of the missing clones stem from an unresolved V gene, and the remainder is unexplained. For V, J and clone size, that table is used; D and trimming come from the DNA. Present in this sample are 70,000 to 75,000 clones, about 90% of which were seen just once. The leading ten clones occupy under 6% of the sample.

This record belongs to a study of blood T cell repertoires in COVID-19 (dated by TCRdb to 2020 to 2021). For the study in its entirety: The collaborator samples originated in the United States, Italy and Spain and spanned the acute and convalescent phases of COVID-19. Where available, HLA class I and class II types were obtained from metadata supplied by the sample provider rather than from assay-based typing. The material from the prospective study consisted of cDNA or gDNA derived from T cells, B-cell-depleted T cells, or PBMCs. Sample metadata almost always included a de-identified subject ID, COVID-19 status, age in years and sex. The samples were drawn from two sources: the first 160 participants of the ongoing ImmuneRACE study, and 1,254 subjects contributed by 6 global collaborators. The repertoires were released in a freely available public database intended as a resource for research on the immune response to SARS-CoV-2. Deeply sampled blood TCRbeta repertoires from subjects exposed to, actively infected with, or recovered from COVID-19 were included in the dataset.

Collaborating institutions collected whole blood in K2EDTA tubes following their own protocols. For TCRbeta analysis, collaborators shipped samples in one of three forms: frozen whole blood, isolated PBMCs, or DNA extracted from either of those sample types. The full study reports these points: Clinical and demographic metadata were provided uncurated, with the amount varying by source and participant.

The cysteine opens and the phenylalanine closes a CDR3 of 20 amino acids. Only the CDR3 DNA stays, 60 bases, in frame from base 1. Reading the germline V gene gives CDR1 KGHDR and CDR2 SFDVKD. Relative to germline, V is 5 bases shorter and J is 3 bases shorter, with 29 bases between their ends. This TCR derives from a human donor in a cohort sampled during active COVID-19. The rearrangement joined TRBV24-1 to TRBJ2-3; a weak D assignment points to TRBD2 (6 bases agree). The sequencing input was peripheral blood. The DNA sequence is given as TGTGCCACCAGTGCTCCACTTCCCCCTAGTACTAGCCGAGGTACAGATACGCAGTATTTT. Translated, this gives CATSAPLPPSTSRGTDTQYF.